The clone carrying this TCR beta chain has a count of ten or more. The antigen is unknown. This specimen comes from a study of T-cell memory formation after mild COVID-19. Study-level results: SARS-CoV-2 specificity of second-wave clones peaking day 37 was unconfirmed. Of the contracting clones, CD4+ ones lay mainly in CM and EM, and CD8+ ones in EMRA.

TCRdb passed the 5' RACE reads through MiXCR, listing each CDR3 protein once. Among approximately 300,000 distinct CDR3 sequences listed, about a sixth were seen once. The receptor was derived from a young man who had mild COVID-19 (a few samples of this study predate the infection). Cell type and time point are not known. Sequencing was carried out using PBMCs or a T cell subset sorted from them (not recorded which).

For the CDR3, the DNA is TGTGCCAGCGCACCATCGGCGGCCAAAAACATTCAGTACTTC. Protein sequence: CASAPSAAKNIQYF. The rearrangement joins TRBV7-2 to TRBJ2-4; D gene ambiguous. The CDR3 spans 14 residues. The V gene lost 8 bases and the J gene lost 1 base, with 12 bases spanning the gap. Germline V CDR1 and CDR2: SGHTA, FQGNSA.